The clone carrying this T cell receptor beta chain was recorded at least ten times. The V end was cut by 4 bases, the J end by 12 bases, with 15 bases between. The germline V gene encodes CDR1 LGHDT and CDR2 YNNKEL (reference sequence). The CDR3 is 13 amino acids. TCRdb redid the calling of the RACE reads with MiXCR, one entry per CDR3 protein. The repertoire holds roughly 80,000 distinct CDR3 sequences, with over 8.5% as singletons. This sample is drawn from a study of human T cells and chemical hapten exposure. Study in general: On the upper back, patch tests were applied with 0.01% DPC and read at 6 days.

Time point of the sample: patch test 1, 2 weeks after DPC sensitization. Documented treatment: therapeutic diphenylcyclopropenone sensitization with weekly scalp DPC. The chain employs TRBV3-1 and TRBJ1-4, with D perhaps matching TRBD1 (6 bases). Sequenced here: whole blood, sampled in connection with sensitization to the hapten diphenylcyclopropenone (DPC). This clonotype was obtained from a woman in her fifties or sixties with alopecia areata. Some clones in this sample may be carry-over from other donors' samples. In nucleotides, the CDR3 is TGTGCCAGCAGCCGTACCGGGGGGCATCAACTGTTTTTT. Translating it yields CASSRTGGHQLFF.